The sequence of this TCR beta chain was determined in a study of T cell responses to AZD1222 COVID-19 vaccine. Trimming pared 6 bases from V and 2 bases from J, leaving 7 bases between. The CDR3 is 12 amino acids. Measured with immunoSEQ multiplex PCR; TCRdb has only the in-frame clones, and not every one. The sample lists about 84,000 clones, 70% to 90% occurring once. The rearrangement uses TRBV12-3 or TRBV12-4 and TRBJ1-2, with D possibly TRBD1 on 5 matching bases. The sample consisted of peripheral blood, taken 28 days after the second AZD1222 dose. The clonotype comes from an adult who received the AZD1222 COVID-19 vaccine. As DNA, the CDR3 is TGTGCCAGCAGGAGACAGAACTATGGCTACACCTTC. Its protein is CASRRQNYGYTF.